This is a list of T cell receptor beta chains from one sample in a study of T cell changes during pregnancy in multiple sclerosis. Method: immunoSEQ multiplex PCR; TCRdb's copy keeps in-frame clones and lacks some. The sample has around 38,000 clones; more than 85% are singletons. Material: CD8+ T cells from peripheral blood mononuclear cells, obtained in the third trimester of pregnancy. These receptors all come from a female donor with multiple sclerosis, enrolled in a pregnancy study. Each CDR3 is given with its conserved first and last residue. The D gene is left open where the match is weak. The size field is filled for only some rows; it gives once, few, many or a size class.

J	D	V	size	DNA	CDR3
TRBJ1-1	TRBD1	TRBV5-6	NA	TGTGCCAGCAGCAACGAGACAGGGGGGGATACTGAAGCTTTCTTT	CASSNETGGDTEAFF
TRBJ1-1	NA	TRBV30	NA	TGTGCCTGGAGTGTAGCCCAGGGAGGCACTGAAGCTTTCTTT	CAWSVAQGGTEAFF
TRBJ2-1	TRBD2	TRBV7-6	once	TGTGCCAGCAGCAATACAATACTAGCGGGAGGTTCCGACAATGAGCAGTTCTTC	CASSNTILAGGSDNEQFF
TRBJ2-7	TRBD1	TRBV4-2	NA	TGTGCCAGCAGCCTGCCAGGACAGGGGGTTGACGAGCAGTACTTC	CASSLPGQGVDEQYF
TRBJ2-5	NA	TRBV5-6	NA	TGTGCCAGCAGCTTTGTTACGGGGACCCAGTACTTC	CASSFVTGTQYF
TRBJ2-1	NA	TRBV27	NA	TGTGCCAGCAGTGTAACGCCTAAGGAGCAGTTCTTC	CASSVTPKEQFF
TRBJ1-4	NA	TRBV9	NA	TGTGCCAGCAGCGTTTCGAGACATACAACTAATGAAAAACTGTTTTTT	CASSVSRHTTNEKLFF
TRBJ1-5	TRBD1	TRBV19	NA	TGTGCCAGCCGGGGACAGGGTAATCAGCCCCAGCATTTT	CASRGQGNQPQHF
TRBJ2-1	NA	TRBV28	NA	TGTGCCAGCAGGGGCATGGGCTCCTACAATGAGCAGTTCTTC	CASRGMGSYNEQFF
TRBJ1-1	NA	TRBV4-2	once	TGTGCCAGCAGCCAAGATGCCGCTACAGGGAGCGCTGAAGCTTTCTTT	CASSQDAATGSAEAFF
TRBJ2-5	NA	TRBV9	NA	TGTGCCAGCAGCGATGGCGGTGTGAGGGTGACCCAGTACTTC	CASSDGGVRVTQYF
TRBJ2-7	NA	TRBV18	NA	TGTGCCAGCTCACCTTACGGTGCCTACGAGCAGTACTTC	CASSPYGAYEQYF
TRBJ1-5	NA	TRBV6-5	few	TGTGCCAGCAGTCCGGGTGTTAATCAGCCCCAGCATTTT	CASSPGVNQPQHF
TRBJ2-2	NA	TRBV28	NA	TGTGCCACCCAAAGGGGGGGCGGGGAGCTGTTTTTT	CATQRGGGELFF
TRBJ2-7	NA	TRBV4-3	NA	TGCGCCAGCAGCCAAGATTCCAGGGCCAGGGACGAGCAGTACTTC	CASSQDSRARDEQYF
TRBJ2-7	TRBD2	TRBV11-1	medium-sized	TGTGCCAGCAGTGGACTAGCGGGCTACGAGCAGTACTTC	CASSGLAGYEQYF
TRBJ2-7	TRBD1	TRBV29-1	NA	TGCAGCGTTGCTCCGGGACAGTCCTACGAGCAGTACTTC	CSVAPGQSYEQYF
TRBJ1-5	NA	TRBV19	NA	TGTGCCAGTACTCTGTCCACCTGGCCCAATCAGCCCCAGCATTTT	CASTLSTWPNQPQHF
TRBJ1-1	NA	TRBV19	NA	TGTGCCAGTAGTATTTCAGGGAACACTGAAGCTTTCTTT	CASSISGNTEAFF
TRBJ1-2	TRBD1	TRBV11-2	NA	TGTACCAGCAGCCCAGGGACAGGGGGTTTTGGCTACACCTTC	CTSSPGTGGFGYTF
TRBJ2-5	NA	TRBV27	once	TGTGCCAGCAGTTTACTGGGGGCGCTGCAAGAGACCCAGTACTTC	CASSLLGALQETQYF
TRBJ2-7	TRBD2	TRBV6-1	NA	TGTGCCAGCAGTGAACGGGGCGGGAGGGCCCTCCAGGAGCAGTACTTC	CASSERGGRALQEQYF
TRBJ2-3	TRBD1	TRBV7-9	NA	TGTGCCAGCAGCACAGGGGTTGAAGATACGCAGTATTTT	CASSTGVEDTQYF
TRBJ2-1	TRBD2	TRBV7-6	NA	TGTGCCAGCAGCTTAGGGGCGGGAGGGCCGGGCAATGAGCAGTTCTTC	CASSLGAGGPGNEQFF
TRBJ2-2	TRBD2	TRBV7-9	few	TGTGCCAGCAGCTTCCCTAGCGGGAGACCGAACACCGGGGAGCTGTTTTTT	CASSFPSGRPNTGELFF
TRBJ2-1	TRBD2	TRBV6-5	NA	TGTGCCAGCAGACTAGCGGGCCCCAATGAGCAGTTCTTC	CASRLAGPNEQFF